The T cell receptor beta chain described here comes from a study of cytomegalovirus exposure and HLA in healthy donors. Study outcomes and limitations: Later, an analysis found that TCR clusters from the first cohort tended to co-occur in the 120 or so validation repertoires. Many donors carried some public TCRs, although rarity characterized most TCR sequences.

With regard to this clone: Its specificity is unknown.

Only in-frame clones appear in the TCRdb table, and some are missing; sequencing was by immunoSEQ multiplex PCR. This sample carries some 260,000 clones, 90% of them seen once, and the ten largest clones take 3% to 3.5%. Sequencing was performed on PBMCs. The source is a woman in her twenties or thirties in good health and CMV-seronegative.

CDR3 protein: CASGDAGGRDDEQFF. In nucleotides, the CDR3 is TGTGCCAGTGGGGACGCGGGAGGTAGGGACGATGAGCAGTTCTTC. The chain joins TRBV7-2 to TRBJ2-1; 8 bases map to TRBD2. The CDR3 runs to 15 residues. Per the germline V gene, CDR1 is SGHTA and CDR2 is FQGNSA. The ends lost 9 bases at V and 8 bases at J; junction bases unmatched: 15.